This TCR beta chain derives from a study of OX40 agonist ivuxolimab in advanced cancers. General observations from the study: At 0.1 to 3.0 mg/kg, clonal expansion of CD4+ and CD8+ blood T cells had occurred by week 6. It was not determined which antigens were specifically recognized by the peripheral T cells that had undergone clonal expansion.

Sequenced by immunoSEQ multiplex PCR; TCRdb stores in-frame clones only, minus some. Among 50,000 to 65,000 clones listed, 75% to 90% were seen once. The V end lost 2 bases, the J end lost 2 bases, and 7 bases lay between the germline ends. This CDR3 is 15 amino acids long. Germline V lookup: CDR1 MNHNS, CDR2 SASEGT. Turning to this clone: No antigen is known for it.

This chain uses TRBV6-1 with TRBJ2-6; D not resolved. The clonotype comes from an adult with an advanced solid tumor such as melanoma, head and neck, liver or kidney cancer. Sample: CD4+ or CD8+ T cells sorted from blood, taken in a trial of the OX40 agonist ivuxolimab. The CDR3 region is CASSESGAGANVLTF. The CDR3 DNA reads TGTGCCAGCAGTGAAAGTGGGGCTGGGGCCAACGTCCTGACTTTC.